Described below is a single T cell receptor beta chain sequence and its context. Its antigen is currently unknown. A much larger clonotype is one base distant, so this may be a read error. The conserved final phenylalanine or tryptophan is absent from the CDR3, which likely points to a read error. This specimen comes from a study of early T cells in non-severe SARS-CoV-2 infection. Study-wide context: Unsorted whole-blood RNA was sequenced in bulk, leaving chains unpaired. Study observations and caveats: Missing private and CD4 specificities, VDJdb matching favored anti-spike CD8 responses.

Germline CDR1 and CDR2: DFQATT and SNEGSKA (reference sequence). The CDR3 is 19 amino acids. The junction had 22 bases not matched to a gene; V was cut back by 4 bases and J by 4 bases. Unique molecular identifiers were added to individual cDNA molecules. MiXCR was run by TCRdb on the 5' RACE reads, yielding one entry per CDR3 protein. The sample lists approximately 81,000 distinct CDR3 sequences, around 13% occurring once. The chain couples TRBV20-1 to TRBJ2-5; 9 bases match TRBD2. Sequenced material: whole blood. The TCR comes from an adult who was a healthcare worker with PCR-confirmed SARS-CoV-2 infection or an uninfected control (not recorded which). Written as DNA, the CDR3 is TGCAGTGCTAACCCGGCTGAGGATCACTCCCTAGCGGGGAGAGAGACCCAGTACCTC. Protein: CSANPAEDHSLAGRETQYL.